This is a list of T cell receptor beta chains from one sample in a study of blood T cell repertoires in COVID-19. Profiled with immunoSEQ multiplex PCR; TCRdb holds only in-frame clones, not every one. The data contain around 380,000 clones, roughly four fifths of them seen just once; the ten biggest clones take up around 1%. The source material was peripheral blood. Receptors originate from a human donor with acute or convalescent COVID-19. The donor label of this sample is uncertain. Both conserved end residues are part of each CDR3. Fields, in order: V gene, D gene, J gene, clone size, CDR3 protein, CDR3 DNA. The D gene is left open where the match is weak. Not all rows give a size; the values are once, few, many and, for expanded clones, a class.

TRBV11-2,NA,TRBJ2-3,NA,CASSFRDSRTDTQYF,TGTGCCAGCAGCTTTCGGGACTCTCGCACAGATACGCAGTATTTT
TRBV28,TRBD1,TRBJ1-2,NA,CASSLEGTGNYGYTF,TGTGCCAGCAGTTTAGAGGGGACAGGGAACTATGGCTACACCTTC
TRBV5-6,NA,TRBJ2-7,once,CASSLEEGRNEQYF,TGTGCCAGCAGCTTGGAGGAGGGAAGGAACGAGCAGTACTTC
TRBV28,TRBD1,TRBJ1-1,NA,CASSLPRQGAAEAFF,TGTGCCAGCAGTTTACCACGACAGGGGGCCGCTGAAGCTTTCTTT
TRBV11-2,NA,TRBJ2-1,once,CASSFVAGTSYNEQFF,TGTGCCAGCAGCTTCGTCGCGGGGACCTCCTACAATGAGCAGTTCTTC
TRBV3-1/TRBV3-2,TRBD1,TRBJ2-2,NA,CASSLRFRGQGNTGELFF,TGTGCCAGCAGTCTTAGATTTCGGGGACAGGGAAACACCGGGGAGCTGTTTTTT
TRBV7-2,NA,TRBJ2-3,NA,CASSPETGSSTDTQYF,TGTGCCAGCAGCCCAGAGACAGGTTCTAGCACAGATACGCAGTATTTT
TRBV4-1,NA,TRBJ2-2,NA,CASSQDKGANTGELFF,TGCGCCAGCAGCCAAGATAAAGGGGCGAACACCGGGGAGCTGTTTTTT
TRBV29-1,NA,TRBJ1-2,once,CSARTAEFYGYTF,TGCAGCGCTAGGACAGCCGAATTTTATGGCTACACCTTC
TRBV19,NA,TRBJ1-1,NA,CATNWRQSNTEAFF,TGTGCCACCAATTGGAGACAGTCGAACACTGAAGCTTTCTTT
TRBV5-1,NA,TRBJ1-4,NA,CASSLSGPPTNEKLFF,TGCGCCAGCAGCCTGAGCGGACCGCCAACTAATGAAAAACTGTTTTTT
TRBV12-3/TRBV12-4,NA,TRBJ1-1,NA,CASHRVRSTEAFF,TGTGCCAGCCACAGGGTACGTAGTACTGAAGCTTTCTTT
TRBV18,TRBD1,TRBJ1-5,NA,CASSPRTGADQPQHF,TGTGCCAGCTCACCACGGACAGGGGCCGATCAGCCCCAGCATTTT
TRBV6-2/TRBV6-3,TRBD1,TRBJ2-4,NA,CASSQRQGIAKNIQYF,TGTGCCAGCAGTCAACGACAGGGAATAGCCAAAAACATTCAGTACTTC
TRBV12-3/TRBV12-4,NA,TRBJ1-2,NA,CASSFRGNGYTF,TGTGCCAGCAGTTTCCGGGGGAATGGCTACACCTTC
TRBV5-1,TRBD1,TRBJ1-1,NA,CASSLGRGTGGTEAFF,TGCGCCAGCAGCTTGGGAAGGGGGACAGGGGGCACTGAAGCTTTCTTT
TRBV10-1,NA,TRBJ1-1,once,CASSESRGKAFF,TGCGCCAGCAGTGAGTCGAGGGGGAAAGCTTTCTTT
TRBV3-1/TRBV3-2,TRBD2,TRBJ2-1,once,CASSPWGLLVAGKNEQFF,TGTGCCAGCAGCCCCTGGGGATTATTGGTAGCGGGAAAGAATGAGCAGTTCTTC
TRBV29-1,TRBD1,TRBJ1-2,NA,CSVEEGTGGSNVAF,TGCAGCGTTGAAGAGGGGACAGGCGGAAGTAATGTGGCCTTC
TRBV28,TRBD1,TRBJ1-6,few,CASSRETGGYSPLHF,TGTGCCAGCAGTCGGGAGACAGGGGGCTATTCACCCCTCCACTTT
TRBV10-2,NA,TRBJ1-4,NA,CASSDPRGATNEKLFF,TGCGCCAGCAGTGACCCCAGGGGTGCCACTAATGAAAAACTGTTTTTT
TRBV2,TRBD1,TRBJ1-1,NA,CASSGRGQVF,TGTGCCAGCAGTGGTAGGGGACAGGTCTTT
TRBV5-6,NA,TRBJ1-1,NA,CASSFSITEAFF,TGTGCCAGCAGCTTCAGTATCACTGAAGCTTTCTTT
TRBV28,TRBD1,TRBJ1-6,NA,CASIRTGGAYGQPLHF,TGTGCCAGCATTAGGACAGGGGGCGCTTATGGTCAACCCCTCCACTTT
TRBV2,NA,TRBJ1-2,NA,CASSETQIIRYGYTF,TGTGCCAGCAGTGAAACACAGATTATCCGTTATGGCTACACCTTC
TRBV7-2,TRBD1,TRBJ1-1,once,CASSYTGGTEAFF,TGTGCCAGCAGCTATACAGGGGGGACTGAAGCTTTCTTT
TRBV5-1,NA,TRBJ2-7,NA,CASSLGQGEQYF,TGCGCCAGCAGCTTGGGCCAGGGCGAGCAGTACTTC
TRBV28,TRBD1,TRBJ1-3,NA,CASKQGANTIYF,TGTGCCAGCAAACAGGGGGCGAACACCATATATTTT
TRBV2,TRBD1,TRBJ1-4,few,CASSFGTGDEKLFF,TGTGCCAGCAGTTTCGGGACAGGGGATGAAAAACTGTTTTTT
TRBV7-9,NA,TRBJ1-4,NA,CASSPFGGNEKLFF,TGTGCCAGCAGCCCCTTCGGAGGCAATGAAAAACTGTTTTTT
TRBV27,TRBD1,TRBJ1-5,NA,CASSSDRGGNQPQHF,TGTGCCAGCAGTTCCGACAGGGGGGGCAATCAGCCCCAGCATTTT
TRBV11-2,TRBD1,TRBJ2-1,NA,CASSLNGRQGSYNEQFF,TGTGCCAGCAGCTTAAACGGCCGACAGGGGTCCTACAATGAGCAGTTCTTC
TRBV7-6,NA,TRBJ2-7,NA,CASSLEGRGVKQYF,TGTGCCAGCAGCTTAGAAGGCAGGGGGGTGAAGCAGTACTTC
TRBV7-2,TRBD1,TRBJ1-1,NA,CASSRRTGKGGTEAFF,TGTGCCAGCAGCCGTCGGACAGGGAAGGGTGGCACTGAAGCTTTCTTT
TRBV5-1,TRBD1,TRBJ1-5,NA,CASSLGDRVNQPQHF,TGCGCCAGCAGCTTGGGGGACAGAGTTAATCAGCCCCAGCATTTT
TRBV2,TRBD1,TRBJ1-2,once,CASKGTGVPYGYTF,TGTGCCAGCAAGGGGACAGGGGTCCCCTATGGCTACACCTTC
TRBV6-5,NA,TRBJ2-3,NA,CASSYSGGTQYF,TGTGCCAGCAGTTACTCAGGGGGTACGCAGTATTTT
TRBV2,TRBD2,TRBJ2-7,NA,CASTGVTSGSFSYEQYF,TGTGCCAGCACGGGCGTTACTAGCGGGAGTTTCTCCTACGAGCAGTACTTC
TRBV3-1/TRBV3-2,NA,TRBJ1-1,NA,CASSQVTGGNTEAFF,TGTGCCAGCAGCCAAGTAACAGGTGGGAACACTGAAGCTTTCTTT
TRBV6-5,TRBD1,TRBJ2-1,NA,CASTQGQVRRSEQFF,TGTGCCAGCACCCAGGGACAGGTGCGTCGAAGTGAGCAGTTCTTC
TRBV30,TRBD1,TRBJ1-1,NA,CAWRRTGANTEAFF,TGTGCCTGGAGGAGGACAGGAGCGAACACTGAAGCTTTCTTT
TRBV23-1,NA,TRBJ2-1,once,CASRRGSSYNEQFF,TGCGCCAGCAGGAGAGGAAGCTCCTACAATGAGCAGTTCTTC
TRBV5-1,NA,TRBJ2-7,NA,CASSLAAASSYEQYF,TGCGCCAGCAGCTTGGCGGCGGCCAGCTCCTACGAGCAGTACTTC